Listed here are 25 T cell receptor beta chains from one sample, sequenced in a study of blood T cell repertoires in COVID-19. Libraries were prepared by immunoSEQ multiplex PCR; TCRdb keeps only in-frame clonotypes and omits some of them. The top ten clones hold 0.95% to 1.5% of a sample with more than 250,000 clones, 88% of them seen once. The sample comprised PBMCs or T cells enriched from blood (not recorded which). All receptors come from a woman aged 35 to 49 with acute COVID-19.

This chain links TRBV5-6 with TRBJ1-4, with 9 bases lining up with TRBD1. Germline trimming cut 4 bases from V and 4 bases from J; bases unmatched to any gene: 5. The CDR3 contains 15 residues. Germline lookup yields CDR1 SGHDT and CDR2 YYEEEE. The CDR3 spells CASSGDRGINEKLFF. In DNA form, the CDR3 reads TGTGCCAGCAGCGGCGACAGGGGGATTAATGAAAAACTGTTTTTT.

The gene calls are TRBV27 and TRBJ1-2; D perhaps matches TRBD1 (5 bases). The CDR3 loop spans 13 amino acids. Germline lookup yields CDR1 MNHEY and CDR2 SMNVEV (reference sequence). V was clipped by 5 bases and J by 2 bases, with 9 bases between them. The CDR3 loop is CASSGDSNYGYTF. The CDR3 nucleotides read TGTGCCAGCAGTGGGGACTCGAACTATGGCTACACCTTC.

The chain is built from TRBV5-4 and TRBJ2-7; possible D gene TRBD2, 6 bases. Germline CDR1 SGHNT, CDR2 YYREEE (reference sequence). CDR3 length equals 12 residues. Trimming took 0 bases from V and 5 from J, leaving 6 bases between them. As DNA, the CDR3 is TGTGCCAGCAGCTTGGCGGGAGACGAGCAGTACGTC. This codes for CASSLAGDEQYV.

The chain uses TRBV2 and TRBJ2-5; 7 bases match TRBD1. J was trimmed by 1 base and V by 6 bases; bases with no gene match: 5. Germline CDR1 and CDR2: SNHLY and FYNNEI. The CDR3 sequence is 14 residues long. DNA of the CDR3: TGTGCCAGCAGACCCACAGGGGCCCAAGAGACCCAGTACTTC. Amino acid sequence: CASRPTGAQETQYF.

The chain links TRBV21-1 to TRBJ1-5; no DNA check was done on the table's D call, TRBD1. TRBV21-1 is described as a pseudogene. The CDR3 runs 17 residues. In DNA, the CDR3 is TGTGCCAGCAGACCGGGACACCCGAGGTTTAGCAATCAGCCCCAGCATTTT. Translation: CASRPGHPRFSNQPQHF.

The gene calls are TRBV19 and TRBJ2-2; 16 bases match TRBD2. V lost 6 bases and J lost 6; bases outside the gene matches: 13. Germline V gene sequence: CDR1 LNHDA, CDR2 SQIVND (reference sequence). The CDR3 is 19 residues long. CDR3: CASRKGGLAGGKGAGELFF. Here the CDR3 DNA reads TGTGCCAGTAGGAAAGGGGGACTAGCGGGAGGGAAGGGCGCCGGGGAGCTGTTTTTT.

The genes are TRBV29-1 and TRBJ1-2, with 10 positions matching TRBD1. CDR3 length: 15 amino acids. Germline loops: CDR1 SQVTM, CDR2 ANQGSEA. After removal of 4 bases from V and 5 bases from J, the junction contained 10 bases not matched to a gene. The CDR3 DNA is TGCAGCGTTGCCACCGGGACAGGGGTTTGGTATGGCTACACCTTC. Translated, it gives CSVATGTGVWYGYTF.

The J gene is TRBJ2-5, the V gene TRBV3-1 (or the pseudogene TRBV3-2); 13 nucleotides match TRBD2. The ends lost 1 base at V and 5 bases at J; junction bases unmatched: 10. This CDR3 is 18 amino acids long. Germline values: CDR1 LGHDT, CDR2 YNNKEL (reference sequence). DNA of the CDR3: TGTGCCAGCAGCCAAGTACTAGCGGGAGGGCCTCTGGAGGAGACCCAGTACTTC. This gives the protein CASSQVLAGGPLEETQYF.

Remarks on this clone: This same CDR3 is encoded by further DNA sequences in the sample. The chain carries TRBV9 and TRBJ2-1; D unclear. The CDR3 covers 13 residues. Germline V gene lookup returns CDR1 SGDLS and CDR2 YYNGEE. V dropped 0 bases and J dropped 10 bases, with 11 bases sitting between them. DNA of the CDR3: TGTGCCAGCAGCGTAGTTTCCAGTGGCGAGCAGTTCTTC. Its translation: CASSVVSSGEQFF.

This rearrangement joins TRBV24-1 to TRBJ1-2, with 9 bases matching TRBD1. This CDR3 region has 18 residues. The germline V gene encodes CDR1 KGHDR and CDR2 SFDVKD. Trimming cost V 3 bases and J 2 bases; bases outside gene matches: 12. The CDR3 region is CATSDPPGQGAFNYGYTF. CDR3 bases: TGTGCCACCAGTGATCCACCGGGACAGGGCGCCTTCAACTATGGCTACACCTTC.

The V and J genes are TRBV6-5 and TRBJ1-3, with TRBD1 identical over 7 bases. Germline V gene data show CDR1 as MNHEY and CDR2 as SVGAGI. Trimming at V came to 9 bases and at J to 0 bases, leaving 8 bases not matched to a gene. The CDR3 has 15 amino acids. In DNA, the CDR3 is TGTGCCAGTATCCGGGACAGAGGCTCTGGAAACACCATATATTTT. Its protein is CASIRDRGSGNTIYF.

The V call is TRBV7-3, the J call TRBJ2-2, with 7 bases identical to TRBD2. The CDR3 extends over 18 amino acids. Germline V gene data show CDR1 as SGHTA and CDR2 as FQGTGA. Unmatched junction bases numbered 16, after V lost 5 bases and J lost 4 bases. The CDR3 DNA is TGTGCCAGCAGCCCCAACCCCCATACTAGCGTCGGCACCGGGGAGCTGTTTTTT. Residues: CASSPNPHTSVGTGELFF.

The rearrangement links TRBV5-1 to TRBJ1-2; D unclear. The CDR3 covers 17 residues. V was shortened by 0 bases and J by 6 bases, with 21 bases between the two germline ends. In germline, CDR1 is SGHRS, CDR2 YFSETQ. The CDR3 spells CASSLVGRTSFLHGYTF. Written as DNA, the CDR3 is TGCGCCAGCAGCTTGGTTGGGAGAACCTCGTTCCTTCATGGCTACACCTTC.

V and J are TRBV6-2 or TRBV6-3 and TRBJ1-1; 9 bases match TRBD1. The CDR3 has 15 amino acids. V gave up 4 bases and J gave up 5 bases; unmatched junction bases: 8. In germline, CDR1 is MNHEY, CDR2 SVGEGT. The CDR3: CASSFTGGGETEAFF. CDR3 nucleotide sequence: TGTGCCAGCAGTTTCACAGGGGGCGGAGAAACTGAAGCTTTCTTT.

This chain links TRBV28 with TRBJ1-1; D is possibly TRBD1 (6 bases). The CDR3 is made up of 14 amino acids. CDR1 is MDHEN, CDR2 SYDVKM, per germline. V was pared by 10 bases and J by 4 bases, with 19 bases between. For the CDR3, the DNA is TGTGCCATACTCGGGGGGGCAGGGAGCACTGAAGCTTTCTTT. Translated, it gives CAILGGAGSTEAFF.

The chain links TRBV29-1 to TRBJ1-2; D perhaps matches TRBD1 (5 bases). The CDR3 has 12 amino acids. Trimming removed 2 bases at V and 8 bases at J, with 12 bases between. The germline V gene encodes CDR1 SQVTM and CDR2 ANQGSEA. CDR3: CSVESTVEGYTF. DNA for the CDR3: TGCAGCGTTGAATCGACAGTAGAAGGCTACACCTTC.

J is TRBJ1-6 and V is TRBV2; 7 positions match TRBD1. The CDR3 runs to 14 residues. The germline CDR1 and CDR2 sequences are SNHLY and FYNNEI. The V and J ends lost 6 bases and 11 bases, in that order; junction bases with no gene match: 10. The CDR3 region has the DNA TGTGCCAGCAGCCGTGACAGGGATTTGGCACCCCTCCACTTT. It specifies CASSRDRDLAPLHF.

This clone appeared a single time. The genes are TRBV30 and TRBJ2-1; 8 nucleotides line up with TRBD1. V gave up 0 bases and J gave up 9 bases; unmatched junction bases: 13. CDR1 is GTSNPN and CDR2 is SVGIG in the germline V gene (reference sequence). The CDR3 consists of 16 residues. CDR3 DNA sequence: TGTGCCTGGAGTGTAACCGGGACAGGACCACGGGGTGAGCAGTTCTTC. It specifies CAWSVTGTGPRGEQFF. The entire variable domain, with the rest obtained from reference TRBV30 and TRBJ2-1, is as follows: SQTIHQWPATLVQPVGSPLSLECTVEGTSNPNLYWYRQAAGRGLQLLFYSVGIGQISSEVPQNLSASRPQDRQFILSSKKLLLSDSGFYLCAWSVTGTGPRGEQFFGPGTRLTVL.

The genes are TRBV7-2 and TRBJ2-3, with a weak D call TRBD2 (5 bases). The CDR3 contains 15 residues. V was clipped by 3 bases and J by 4 bases, with 14 bases between them. Germline V gene sequence: CDR1 SGHTA, CDR2 FQGNSA. The CDR3 loop is CASSFYGVGADTQYF. CDR3 in DNA: TGTGCCAGCAGCTTTTACGGGGTTGGGGCAGATACGCAGTATTTT.

The rearrangement uses TRBV18 and TRBJ1-2; 8 bases agree with TRBD1. Trimming at V came to 3 bases and at J to 4 bases, leaving 19 bases not matched to a gene. Germline lookup yields CDR1 KGHSH and CDR2 LQKENI. CDR3 length equals 19 residues. In DNA form, the CDR3 reads TGTGCCAGCTCACCCTTCAGTGGTCCGGAGGGACAGGCGAGCTATGGCTACACCTTC. Translating it yields CASSPFSGPEGQASYGYTF.

J is TRBJ2-5 and V is TRBV14, with 12 bases lining up with TRBD2. V shed 4 bases, J shed 3 bases, and the junction held 3 bases outside the gene matches. The CDR3 consists of 15 residues. Germline V gene data show CDR1 as SGHDN and CDR2 as FVKESK. CDR3 loop: CASSRRTSGKETQYF. CDR3 coding DNA: TGTGCCAGCAGCCGCCGGACTAGCGGGAAAGAGACCCAGTACTTC.

V usage is TRBV19 and J usage is TRBJ1-2, with D maybe TRBD1 (5 bases). This CDR3 has 14 amino acids. Trimming took 5 bases from V and 6 from J, leaving 16 bases between them. Germline V gives CDR1 LNHDA, CDR2 SQIVND (reference sequence). In DNA, the CDR3 is TGTGCCAGTAGTCTGGCCGGCGGGACTGATGGCTACACCTTC. Translated, it gives CASSLAGGTDGYTF.

The V call is TRBV2, the J call TRBJ1-4; D is unclear. CDR1 is SNHLY and CDR2 is FYNNEI in the germline V gene. Trimming removed 2 bases at V and 4 bases at J, with 14 bases between. CDR3 length: 16 amino acids. The CDR3 DNA is TGTGCCAGCAGTGAATATGGACGGGGAGTTAATGAAAAACTGTTTTTT. Amino acids: CASSEYGRGVNEKLFF.

This chain joins TRBV28 and TRBJ1-4; 7 bases line up with TRBD1. The ends lost 6 bases at V and 8 bases at J; junction bases unmatched: 12. The CDR3 extends over 15 amino acids. CDR1 MDHEN and CDR2 SYDVKM come from the germline V gene. CDR3 nucleotide sequence: TGTGCCAGCAGGTCCGTTACAGGGGCGCACGAAAAACTGTTTTTT. Translating gives CASRSVTGAHEKLFF.

The genes are TRBV7-9 and TRBJ2-1, with D perhaps TRBD2 (5 bases). The CDR3 has 15 amino acids. Trimming took off 6 bases at V and 10 bases at J, with 22 bases between the two ends. The germline gives CDR1 SEHNR, CDR2 FQNEAQ (reference sequence). This CDR3 is CASRRFGGPGWEQFF. The CDR3 nucleotides read TGTGCCAGCAGGAGGTTTGGCGGCCCGGGATGGGAGCAGTTCTTC.